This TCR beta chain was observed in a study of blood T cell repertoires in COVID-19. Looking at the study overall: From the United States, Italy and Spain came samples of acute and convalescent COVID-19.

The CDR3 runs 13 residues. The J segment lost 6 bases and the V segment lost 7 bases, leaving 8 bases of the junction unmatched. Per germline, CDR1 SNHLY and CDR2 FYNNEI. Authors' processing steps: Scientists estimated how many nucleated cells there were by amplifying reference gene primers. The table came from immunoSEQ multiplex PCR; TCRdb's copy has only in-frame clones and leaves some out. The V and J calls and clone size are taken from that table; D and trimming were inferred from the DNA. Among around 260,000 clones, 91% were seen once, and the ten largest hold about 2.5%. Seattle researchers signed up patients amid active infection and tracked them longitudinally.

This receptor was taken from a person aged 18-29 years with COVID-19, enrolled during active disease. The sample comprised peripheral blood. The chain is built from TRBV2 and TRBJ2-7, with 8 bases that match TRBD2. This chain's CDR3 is CASTGTRGGEQYF. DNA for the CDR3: TGTGCCAGCACCGGGACTAGGGGCGGCGAGCAGTACTTC.